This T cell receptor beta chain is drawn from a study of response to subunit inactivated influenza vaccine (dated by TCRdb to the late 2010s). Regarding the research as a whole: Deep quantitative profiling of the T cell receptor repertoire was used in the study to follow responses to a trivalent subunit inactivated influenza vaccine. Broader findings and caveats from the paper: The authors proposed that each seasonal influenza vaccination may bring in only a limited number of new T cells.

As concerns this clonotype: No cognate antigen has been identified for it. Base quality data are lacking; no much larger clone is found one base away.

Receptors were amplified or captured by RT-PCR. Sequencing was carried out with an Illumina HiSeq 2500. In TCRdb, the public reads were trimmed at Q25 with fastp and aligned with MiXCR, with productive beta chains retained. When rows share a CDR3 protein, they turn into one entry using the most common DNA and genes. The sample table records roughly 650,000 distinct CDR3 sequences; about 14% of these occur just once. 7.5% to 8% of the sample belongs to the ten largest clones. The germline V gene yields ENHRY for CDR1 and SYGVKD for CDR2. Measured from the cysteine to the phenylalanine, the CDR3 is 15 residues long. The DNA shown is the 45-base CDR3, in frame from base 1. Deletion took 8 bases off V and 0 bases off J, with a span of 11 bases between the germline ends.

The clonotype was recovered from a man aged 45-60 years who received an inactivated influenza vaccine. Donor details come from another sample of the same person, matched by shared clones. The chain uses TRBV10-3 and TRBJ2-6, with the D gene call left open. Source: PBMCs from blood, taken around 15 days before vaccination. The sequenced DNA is TGTGCCATCCATTCAGCAATCTCTGGGGCCAACGTCCTGACTTTC. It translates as CAIHSAISGANVLTF.